The clone carrying this T cell receptor (beta chain) was observed a handful of times. Its antigen is currently unknown. TCRdb passed the RACE reads through MiXCR, listing each CDR3 protein once. The sample carries approximately 72,000 distinct CDR3 sequences, over 8.5% recorded once. The sample comes from a study of human T cells and chemical hapten exposure. Study as a whole: Across the whole study, which lasted around 26 weeks, patients were given diphenylcyclopropenone on the scalp once a week. Cases of alopecia areata, totalis or universalis occurred in a predominantly female patient group. Notes on the study in general: Controls formed significantly fewer large CDR3 similarity clusters than expanded TCRs did.

The time point here: patch test 3, about 24 weeks after DPC sensitization. The treatment here: therapeutic diphenylcyclopropenone sensitization with weekly scalp DPC. The germline gives CDR1 LGHDT, CDR2 YNNKEL (reference sequence). Trimming took 3 bases from V and 0 from J, leaving 18 bases between them. This CDR3 is 18 amino acids long. The TCR was taken from a woman aged 45-65 years with alopecia areata. Some clones in this sample may be carry-over from other donors' samples. The sample here was whole blood, taken in connection with sensitization to the hapten diphenylcyclopropenone (DPC). The gene calls are TRBV3-1 and TRBJ1-3, with a tentative D call TRBD1 (5 bases). The CDR3 here is CASSQSMYGADSGNTIYF. The CDR3 DNA follows: TGTGCCAGCAGCCAGAGTATGTATGGGGCGGACTCTGGAAACACCATATATTTT.